The rows below give T cell receptor beta chains drawn from one sample of a study of molecular identifiers for immune sequencing clone quantification. Each CDR3 protein is one row after TCRdb ran MiXCR on the PCR reads. The sample holds about half a million distinct CDR3 sequences, 25% seen once. What was sequenced was naive CD8+ T cells from blood, with Jurkat cell RNA spiked in. The receptors originated from a human donor in good health. Some libraries in this study had Jurkat cell RNA spiked in. Both conserved end residues are part of each CDR3. Each record gives: J gene, V gene, CDR3 protein.

j_call: TRBJ2-7; v_call: TRBV4-3; cdr3_aa: CASSQDRGTTYEQYF
j_call: TRBJ2-7; v_call: TRBV20-1; cdr3_aa: CSALLGLGGYEQYF
j_call: TRBJ2-1; v_call: TRBV6-2/TRBV6-3; cdr3_aa: CASNAGPEQFF
j_call: TRBJ1-2; v_call: TRBV3-1; cdr3_aa: CASSRIAGPESRPIYGYTF
j_call: TRBJ2-1; v_call: TRBV28; cdr3_aa: CASSFPGSYYNEQFF
j_call: TRBJ2-2; v_call: TRBV3-1; cdr3_aa: CASSRTSYSNTGELFF
j_call: TRBJ2-5; v_call: TRBV6-5; cdr3_aa: CASSYSLGGEETQYF
j_call: TRBJ2-7; v_call: TRBV4-3; cdr3_aa: CASSQDYARYGIYEQYF
j_call: TRBJ2-5; v_call: TRBV4-3; cdr3_aa: CAAGLGRGETQYF
j_call: TRBJ2-5; v_call: TRBV2; cdr3_aa: CASSGPSLRETQYF
j_call: TRBJ2-3; v_call: TRBV2; cdr3_aa: CASRALAGVTDTQYF
j_call: TRBJ2-3; v_call: TRBV7-9; cdr3_aa: CASSSYTDTQYF
j_call: TRBJ2-7; v_call: TRBV4-3; cdr3_aa: CASSQSTGETYEQYF
j_call: TRBJ2-3; v_call: TRBV2; cdr3_aa: CASGGFRDGTDTQYF
j_call: TRBJ1-5; v_call: TRBV27; cdr3_aa: CASSPQGAGNQPQHF
j_call: TRBJ2-3; v_call: TRBV10-2; cdr3_aa: CASTTGAGTDTQYF
j_call: TRBJ1-2; v_call: TRBV6-5; cdr3_aa: CASSSNGEIYGYTF
j_call: TRBJ2-7; v_call: TRBV7-8; cdr3_aa: CASSLAPPSGGSYEQYF
j_call: TRBJ1-5; v_call: TRBV27; cdr3_aa: CASSLFGQYGNQPQHF
j_call: TRBJ2-5; v_call: TRBV11-2; cdr3_aa: CASSIYAGQVQETQYF
j_call: TRBJ2-3; v_call: TRBV30; cdr3_aa: CAWLSDTQYF